This T cell receptor beta chain was identified in a study of T-cell memory formation after mild COVID-19. Broader study findings: Pre-infection memory harbored some responding clones, suggesting cross-reactive memory joined. Clones contracting across day 15 to 85 had a balanced CD4/CD8 profile; later expanding clones leaned CD4+.

Via MiXCR, TCRdb re-called the 5' RACE reads, giving one row per CDR3 protein. There are about 250,000 distinct CDR3 sequences in the sample; approximately 15% occur only once, and 2.1% lies in the top ten. Comments on this clonotype: Antigen unknown.

The CDR3 contains 14 residues. V shed 0 bases and J shed 5 bases, with 11 bases lying between them. CDR1 is SGHRS, CDR2 YFSETQ, per germline. This TCR was sampled from an adult woman who had mild COVID-19 (a few samples of this study predate the infection). Cell type and time point are not known. The chain links TRBV5-1 to TRBJ2-5, with D tentatively TRBD2 (6 bases). The sequenced sample was PBMCs or a T cell subset sorted from them (not recorded which). CDR3 bases: TGCGCCAGCAGCTTGGGGCCCAGCGGGGAGACCCAGTACTTC. This translates into CASSLGPSGETQYF.